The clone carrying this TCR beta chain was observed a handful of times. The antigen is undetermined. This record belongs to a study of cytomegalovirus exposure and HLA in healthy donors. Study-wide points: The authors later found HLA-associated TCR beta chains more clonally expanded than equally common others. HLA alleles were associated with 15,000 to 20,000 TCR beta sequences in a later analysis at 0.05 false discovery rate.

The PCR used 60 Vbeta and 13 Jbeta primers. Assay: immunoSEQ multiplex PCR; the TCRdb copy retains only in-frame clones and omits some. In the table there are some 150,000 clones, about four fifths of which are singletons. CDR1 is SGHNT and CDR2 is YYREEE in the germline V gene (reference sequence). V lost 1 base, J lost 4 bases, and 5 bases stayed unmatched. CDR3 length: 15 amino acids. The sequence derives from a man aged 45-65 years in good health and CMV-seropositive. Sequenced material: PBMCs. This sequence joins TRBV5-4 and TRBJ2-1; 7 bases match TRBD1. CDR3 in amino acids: CASSLKDRKYNEQFF. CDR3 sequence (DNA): TGTGCCAGCAGCTTGAAGGACAGGAAATACAATGAGCAGTTCTTC.